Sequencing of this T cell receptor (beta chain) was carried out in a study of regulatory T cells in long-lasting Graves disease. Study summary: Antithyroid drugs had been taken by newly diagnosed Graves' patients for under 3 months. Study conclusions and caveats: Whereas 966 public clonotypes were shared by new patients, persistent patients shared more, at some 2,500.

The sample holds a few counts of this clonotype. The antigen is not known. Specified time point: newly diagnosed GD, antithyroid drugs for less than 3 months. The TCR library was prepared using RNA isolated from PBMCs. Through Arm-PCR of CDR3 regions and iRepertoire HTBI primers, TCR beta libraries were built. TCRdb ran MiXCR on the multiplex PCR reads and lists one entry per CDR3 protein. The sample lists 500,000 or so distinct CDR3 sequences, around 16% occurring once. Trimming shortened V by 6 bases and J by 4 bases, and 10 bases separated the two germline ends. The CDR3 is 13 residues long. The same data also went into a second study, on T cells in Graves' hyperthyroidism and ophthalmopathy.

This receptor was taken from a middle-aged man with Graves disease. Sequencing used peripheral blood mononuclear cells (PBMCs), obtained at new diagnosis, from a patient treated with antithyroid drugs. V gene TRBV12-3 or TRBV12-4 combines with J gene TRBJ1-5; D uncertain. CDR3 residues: CASSQDGNQPQHF. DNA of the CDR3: TGTGCCAGCAGCCAGGACGGTAATCAGCCCCAGCATTTT.